The 25 T cell receptor beta chains presented below share a single source sample, sequenced in a study of monozygotic twins with inflammatory bowel disease (dated by TCRdb to the late 2010s). The library was produced with 5' RACE. Sequencing used an Illumina HiSeq 2500. TCRdb reprocessed the reads and provides one entry for every CDR3 protein sequence; no DNA is given. The sample table gives over 200,000 distinct CDR3 sequences. Less than 2% of the sample comes from the top ten. Material: blood. The origin of the receptors is a human donor with ulcerative colitis or Crohn's disease, or a healthy co-twin of an affected twin (not recorded which).

The rearrangement links TRBV10-3 to TRBJ1-6; TCRdb lists TRBD1, though no DNA is available to test this call. CDR1 is ENHRY, CDR2 SYGVKD, per germline. This CDR3 spans 15 amino acids. CDR3 sequence: CAIRATGGYNSPLHF.

V gene TRBV20-1 combines with J gene TRBJ1-5; lacking DNA, the TRBD1 call made by TCRdb goes unchecked. CDR3 length: 14 residues. Germline V lookup: CDR1 DFQATT, CDR2 SNEGSKA (reference sequence). CDR3 in amino acids: CSASGGGSNQPQHF.

The chain links TRBV5-1 to TRBJ2-7; TCRdb designates TRBD1, a call that cannot be tested without DNA. CDR1 SGHRS and CDR2 YFSETQ come from the germline V gene. The length of the CDR3 is 15 residues. This chain's CDR3 is CASSLGGQGFHEQYF.

The chain carries TRBV20-1 and TRBJ2-7; TCRdb picks TRBD1, but there is no DNA to check that call. CDR3 size: 15 residues. The germline CDR1 and CDR2 sequences are DFQATT and SNEGSKA (reference sequence). Here the CDR3 reads CSARGAAGASYEQYF.

This chain joins TRBV24-1 and TRBJ1-5; TCRdb reports TRBD1, a call that lacks DNA to check it against. Germline V gene lookup returns CDR1 KGHDR and CDR2 SFDVKD. This CDR3 comprises 16 residues. The CDR3 sequence is CATRTTGQSSNQPQHF.

This chain connects TRBV5-1 to TRBJ2-2; TCRdb gives TRBD2 as the D gene, but with no DNA this cannot be confirmed. The CDR3 consists of 15 residues. Germline CDR1 SGHRS, CDR2 YFSETQ. CDR3 sequence reads: CASRNGGASTGELFF.

V and J are TRBV7-8 and TRBJ2-4. CDR1 is SGHVS and CDR2 is FQNEAQ in the germline V gene. This CDR3 spans 14 amino acids. CDR3 sequence: CASSKSEAKNIQYF.

The chain links TRBV3-1 to TRBJ2-3; the D call of TRBD2 rests on TCRdb alone, since no DNA is present to check it. The germline CDR1 and CDR2 sequences are LGHDT and YNNKEL (reference sequence). The CDR3 has 15 amino acids. CDR3 sequence reads: CASKSGLRPADTQYF.

This rearrangement joins TRBV7-7 to TRBJ2-5; TCRdb gives TRBD2 as the D gene, but with no DNA this cannot be confirmed. Germline V gives CDR1 SSHAT, CDR2 FNYEAQ (reference sequence). This CDR3 comprises 13 residues. CDR3 sequence reads: CASSPVGEETQYF.

The V gene is TRBV10-2, the J gene TRBJ2-3; TCRdb designates TRBD2, a call that cannot be tested without DNA. The length of the CDR3 is 15 residues. Per the germline V gene, CDR1 is WSHSY and CDR2 is SAAADI. This chain's CDR3 is CASRDAGRNTDTQYF.

The rearrangement joins TRBV5-1 to TRBJ1-1. This CDR3 is built from 15 residues. Germline-derived CDR1 and CDR2 are SGHRS and YFSETQ. This CDR3 is CASSSSGFVNTEAFF.

The V gene is TRBV9, the J gene TRBJ2-5; TCRdb calls TRBD1, which cannot be checked without DNA. CDR1 and CDR2 from the germline V gene are SGDLS and YYNGEE. CDR3 size: 15 residues. The CDR3 reads CASSVGGGGQETQYF.

The V and J genes are TRBV11-2 and TRBJ1-2; TCRdb's assignment of TRBD1 cannot be checked, as there is no DNA. The CDR3 contains 15 residues. CDR1 is SGHAT and CDR2 is FQNNGV in the germline V gene. The CDR3 sequence is CASSLNRQAHYGYTF.

The chain uses TRBV5-1 and TRBJ1-2; TCRdb designates TRBD1, a call that cannot be tested without DNA. This CDR3 region has 15 residues. The germline V gene encodes CDR1 SGHRS and CDR2 YFSETQ. The CDR3 sequence is CASSSIPGQNYGYTF.

The gene calls are TRBV15 and TRBJ1-2; TCRdb designates TRBD1, a call that cannot be tested without DNA. The CDR3 covers 15 residues. The germline CDR1 and CDR2 sequences are LNHNV and YYDKDF (reference sequence). The CDR3 is CATSRGHGQGDGYTF.

The chain combines TRBV5-1 with TRBJ1-4. Germline V gene lookup returns CDR1 SGHRS and CDR2 YFSETQ. CDR3 size: 14 residues. CDR3 region: CASSLGAGNEKLFF.

V and J are TRBV5-4 and TRBJ1-6. CDR3 length: 17 amino acids. The germline V gene has CDR1 SGHNT and CDR2 YYREEE (reference sequence). CDR3 region: CASSLATNWSYNSPLHF.

The rearrangement joins TRBV3-1 to TRBJ2-1; TCRdb designates TRBD1, a call that cannot be tested without DNA. This CDR3 comprises 14 residues. Germline V gene sequence: CDR1 LGHDT, CDR2 YNNKEL (reference sequence). The CDR3 sequence: CASSTGGTYNEQFF.

V gene TRBV20-1 combines with J gene TRBJ2-7; TCRdb's D call, TRBD2, is unchecked because there is no DNA. The CDR3 length is 14 residues. Germline values: CDR1 DFQATT, CDR2 SNEGSKA (reference sequence). The CDR3 here is CSASGARQASEQYF.

V is TRBV20-1 and J is TRBJ2-5. The CDR3 length is 14 residues. Germline V gene sequence: CDR1 DFQATT, CDR2 SNEGSKA (reference sequence). The CDR3 here is CSASRQEGRETQYF.

The CDR3: CASSRPKERGLVSSYNEQFF. This chain links TRBV5-1 with TRBJ2-1; TCRdb gives TRBD1 as the D gene, but with no DNA this cannot be confirmed. CDR1 is SGHRS, CDR2 YFSETQ, per germline. The CDR3 contains 20 residues. The full variable domain, with the rest looked up from reference TRBV5-1 and TRBJ2-1, is KAGVTQTPRYLIKTRGQQVTLSCSPISGHRSVSWYQQTPGQGLQFLFEYFSETQRNKGNFPGRFSGRQFSNSRSEMNVSTLELGDSALYLCASSRPKERGLVSSYNEQFFGPGTRLTVL.

The chain uses TRBV20-1 and TRBJ1-4. The CDR3 runs to 13 residues. CDR1 and CDR2 (germline): DFQATT, SNEGSKA (reference sequence). The CDR3 protein is CSLSRPSNEKLFF.

This chain links TRBV7-2 with TRBJ2-2. CDR3 size: 14 residues. Germline CDR1 reads SGHTA; CDR2 reads FQGNSA. The CDR3 protein is CASSLEGHTGELFF.

The chain links TRBV5-1 to TRBJ1-2. The CDR3 runs 14 residues. Germline lookup yields CDR1 SGHRS and CDR2 YFSETQ. This chain's CDR3 is CASSLLTANYGYTF.

The chain employs TRBV18 and TRBJ1-1. CDR1 KGHSH and CDR2 LQKENI come from the germline V gene. The CDR3 has 15 amino acids. CDR3 region: CASSRGLLRNTEAFF.